This T cell receptor beta chain derives from a study of cytomegalovirus exposure and HLA in healthy donors. Study in general: The same platform was used for the 100 to 150 validation repertoires and the roughly 640 first-cohort repertoires, a later analysis reported.

Details on this clone: Its antigen is not known.

The study, taken as a whole, reports: Most TCR sequences were seen very rarely across donors, but some public TCRs occurred in many. In vitro assays verified that three CMV-associated chains recognized CMV antigens specifically.

Repertoires were generated with immunoSEQ multiplex PCR, while TCRdb's copy carries only in-frame clones and drops some. Counted here are 100,000 to 150,000 clones, 70% to 90% occurring once; the ten biggest clones make up around 1.9%. Separate from the 666-subject first cohort was the approximately 110-subject validation cohort, to which the donors belonged. This CDR3 region has 14 residues. Germline V lookup: CDR1 SNHLY, CDR2 FYNNEI. V lost 9 bases to trimming and J lost 0 bases; unmatched junction nucleotides: 4. Sequencing was done on a sample of PBMCs. The clonotype originates from a woman younger than 35 in good health and CMV-seronegative. This sequence joins TRBV2 and TRBJ1-5, with 8 bases identical to TRBD1. This CDR3 is CASSTGDSNQPQHF. In DNA, the CDR3 is TGTGCCAGTTCGACAGGGGATAGCAATCAGCCCCAGCATTTT.